The next 2 T cell receptor beta chains were all read from a single sample in a study of shared clonotypes between healthy human individuals (dated by TCRdb to the early 2020s). The method behind the library was the immunoSEQ multiplex PCR assay. TCRdb provides this immuneACCESS table in a form limited to in-frame rearrangements. Some clones are lacking; in checked studies, under half of them reflect an unresolved V gene, and why the rest are absent is not known. This sample holds 2 million to 3 million clones; around 94% were observed only once. The top ten constitute more than 0.12% of the sample. Material for sequencing was naive CD4+ T cells sorted from blood. This specimen's cell subset or site label, interpreted: CD45RA+ positively selected. The source is a man aged 18 to 30 in good health.

This clone was observed once. J is TRBJ1-1 and V is TRBV6-5; unclear D gene. Germline CDR1 and CDR2: MNHEY and SVGAGI. The CDR3 totals 14 residues. The V end was cut by 6 bases, the J end by 0 bases, with 11 bases between. Here the CDR3 DNA reads TGTGCCAGCAGCCAACGGCAGTTGAACACTGAAGCTTTCTTT. Translated: CASSQRQLNTEAFF.

The V and J genes are TRBV4-1 and TRBJ1-3, with 7 bases identical to TRBD1. The V gene's germline CDR1 is MGHRA and CDR2 YSYEKL. This CDR3 is 18 amino acids long. The junction had 9 bases not matched to a gene; V was cut back by 1 base and J by 0 bases. CDR3 residues: CASSQASTGAVSGNTIYF. CDR3 DNA: TGCGCCAGCAGCCAAGCCTCTACAGGGGCAGTCTCTGGAAACACCATATATTTT.